These 17 T cell receptor beta chains originate from one sample sequenced in a study of cytomegalovirus exposure and HLA in healthy donors. The primer mix had 60 Vbeta and 13 Jbeta primers. Generated by immunoSEQ multiplex PCR, the TCRdb table keeps only in-frame clones and is missing some. The sample lists some 90,000 clones, approximately 83% seen once, with around 2.9% in the top ten. The sequenced sample consisted of PBMCs. All receptors derive from a man aged 40-50 years in good health and CMV-seronegative.

This clone was seen a handful of times. The rearrangement uses TRBV7-2 and TRBJ2-3; 13 bases are a match to TRBD2. The CDR3 loop spans 16 amino acids. With 5 bases clipped from V and 4 bases from J, the junction kept 6 bases outside the gene matches. CDR1 SGHTA and CDR2 FQGNSA come from the germline V gene. The DNA of the CDR3 is TGTGCCAGCAGCAGTGGACTAGCGGGGGTCGCAGATACGCAGTATTTT. This sequence encodes CASSSGLAGVADTQYF.

The rearrangement links TRBV11-2 to TRBJ2-7; no reliable D call. This CDR3 is built from 12 residues. V dropped 5 bases and J dropped 6 bases, with 11 bases sitting between them. The germline V gene encodes CDR1 SGHAT and CDR2 FQNNGV. CDR3 DNA: TGTGCCAGCAGCCTAATCCAGGTCGAGCAGTACTTC. This codes for CASSLIQVEQYF. Variable domain in full (rest from reference TRBV11-2 and TRBJ2-7): EAGVAQSPRYKIIEKRQSVAFWCNPISGHATLYWYQQILGQGPKLLIQFQNNGVVDDSQLPKDRFSAERLKGVDSTLKIQPAKLEDSAVYLCASSLIQVEQYFGPGTRLTVT.

This clone was recorded a few times. This chain links TRBV20-1 with TRBJ2-5; the D is unclear. The CDR3 consists of 11 residues. Germline-derived CDR1 and CDR2 are DFQATT and SNEGSKA (reference sequence). Deletions cut 4 bases from V and 11 bases from J, with 14 bases between. The CDR3, as DNA: TGCAGTGCTAATTGGTTTCAAGAGCAGTACTTC. Its protein is CSANWFQEQYF.

V usage is TRBV7-2 and J usage is TRBJ1-1; tentatively, D is TRBD1 (6 bases). The CDR3 runs to 17 residues. The germline V and J ends were trimmed by 5 bases and 4 bases, with 23 bases remaining between them. Per the germline V gene, CDR1 is SGHTA and CDR2 is FQGNSA. CDR3 loop: CASSARLAPRGSTEAFF. The CDR3 region has the DNA TGTGCCAGCAGCGCCCGCTTAGCCCCCAGGGGTAGCACTGAAGCTTTCTTT.

This clone was counted only a few times. The chain is built from TRBV6-4 and TRBJ2-1; TRBD2 agrees at 13 bases. The germline gives CDR1 MRHNA, CDR2 SNTAGT. J lost 3 bases, V lost 2 bases, and 1 base had no gene match. The CDR3 sequence is 16 residues long. This CDR3 is CASSDGTSGDYNEQFF. The CDR3 DNA follows: TGTGCCAGCAGTGACGGGACTAGCGGGGACTACAATGAGCAGTTCTTC.

V and J are TRBV27 and TRBJ2-3; D call uncertain. The CDR3 extends over 14 amino acids. V lost 5 bases, J lost 5 bases, and 14 bases lay in between. Germline V gene lookup returns CDR1 MNHEY and CDR2 SMNVEV (reference sequence). CDR3 region: CASSPSTRGDTQYF. The CDR3 bases are TGTGCCAGCAGTCCCTCTACGAGAGGAGATACGCAGTATTTT.

Only a few counts were recorded for this clone. This chain uses TRBV7-9 with TRBJ1-1; 8 nucleotides line up with TRBD1. The CDR3 contains 13 residues. The germline CDR1 and CDR2 sequences are SEHNR and FQNEAQ (reference sequence). The V gene end was trimmed by 7 bases and the J gene end by 8 bases; junction bases not matched to a gene: 9. Written as DNA, the CDR3 is TGTGCCAGCACCGTGACAGGGGAAGGGGAAGCTTTCTTT. It translates to CASTVTGEGEAFF.

The chain couples TRBV29-1 to TRBJ2-7, with a possible D match to TRBD1 (5 bases). This CDR3 is built from 13 residues. V lost 8 bases and J 1 base, leaving 15 bases between the germline ends. Germline assignment: CDR1 SQVTM and CDR2 ANQGSEA. The DNA of the CDR3 is TGCAGCATCCTGGGGCCTGAGTCCTACGAGCAGTACTTC. It translates to CSILGPESYEQYF.

The chain combines TRBV27 with TRBJ1-4, with D perhaps TRBD1 (6 bases). CDR3 length equals 15 residues. The V end lost 6 bases, the J end lost 3 bases, and 14 bases lay between the germline ends. Germline V CDR1 and CDR2: MNHEY, SMNVEV (reference sequence). In DNA, the CDR3 is TGTGCCAGCAGCGGCTTAGGACAGCCTAATGAAAAACTGTTTTTT. It specifies CASSGLGQPNEKLFF.

This clone showed up just a few times. CDR3 protein: CASSRTGEIYGYTF. DNA for the CDR3: TGTGCCAGTAGCCGGACAGGGGAAATCTATGGCTACACCTTC. This rearrangement joins TRBV19 to TRBJ1-2, with TRBD1 matching 9 bases. Trimming removed 6 bases from V and 4 bases from J; junction bases left unmatched: 6. The germline V gene encodes CDR1 LNHDA and CDR2 SQIVND (reference sequence). CDR3 size: 14 residues.

This chain links TRBV30 with TRBJ1-3; D gene ambiguous. The V gene's germline CDR1 is GTSNPN and CDR2 SVGIG (reference sequence). CDR3 length equals 13 residues. Trimming pared 5 bases from V and 4 bases from J, leaving 12 bases between. CDR3 nucleotide sequence: TGTGCCTGGGGTCGGACTGGCGGAAACACCATATATTTT. This gives the protein CAWGRTGGNTIYF. Full variable domain (rest looked up from reference TRBV30 and TRBJ1-3): SQTIHQWPATLVQPVGSPLSLECTVEGTSNPNLYWYRQAAGRGLQLLFYSVGIGQISSEVPQNLSASRPQDRQFILSSKKLLLSDSGFYLCAWGRTGGNTIYFGEGSWLTVV.

There are a few counts of this clone. This chain uses TRBV7-9 with TRBJ2-3, with 8 bases that match TRBD1. V trimming: 4 bases; J trimming: 2 bases; junction bases outside the gene matches: 14. This CDR3 has 18 amino acids. The germline gives CDR1 SEHNR, CDR2 FQNEAQ (reference sequence). This CDR3 is CASSSTHLRTGTTDTQYF. DNA for the CDR3: TGTGCCAGCAGCTCCACCCATCTTAGGACAGGGACCACAGATACGCAGTATTTT. Drawing the rest from reference TRBV7-9 and TRBJ2-3, the complete variable domain is DTGVSQNPRHKITKRGQNVTFRCDPISEHNRLYWYRQTLGQGPEFLTYFQNEAQLEKSRLLSDRFSAERPKGSFSTLEIQRTEQGDSAMYLCASSSTHLRTGTTDTQYFGPGTRLTVL.

The rearrangement joins TRBV7-9 to TRBJ1-2, with D tentatively TRBD1 (6 bases). CDR3 size: 16 residues. Trimming left V 3 bases short and J 0 bases short, with 14 bases between. Germline V gene lookup returns CDR1 SEHNR and CDR2 FQNEAQ (reference sequence). DNA of the CDR3: TGTGCCAGCAGCTTTACGGACAGTCTGTCTAACTATGGCTACACCTTC. This gives the protein CASSFTDSLSNYGYTF.

The gene calls are TRBV27 and TRBJ1-2; possible D gene TRBD1, 6 bases. CDR3 length: 15 amino acids. Trimming took 0 bases from V and 2 from J, leaving 10 bases between them. Germline CDR1 and CDR2: MNHEY and SMNVEV (reference sequence). CDR3 in amino acids: CASSLSGQGNYGYTF. As DNA, the CDR3 is TGTGCCAGCAGTTTATCGGGGCAGGGGAACTATGGCTACACCTTC.

The J gene is TRBJ2-5, the V gene TRBV6-4; D remains ambiguous. The CDR3 spans 13 residues. With 5 bases removed from V and 2 bases from J, the gap between germline ends came to 9 bases. The germline V gene encodes CDR1 MRHNA and CDR2 SNTAGT. The CDR3, as DNA: TGTGCCAGCAGTCCTACGATACAAGAGACCCAGTACTTC. Residues: CASSPTIQETQYF.

The chain combines TRBV7-2 with TRBJ1-2; TRBD1 is a possible D gene (6 bases). Germline CDR1 reads SGHTA; CDR2 reads FQGNSA. V was shortened by 3 bases and J by 0 bases, with 20 bases between the two germline ends. The CDR3 is made up of 18 amino acids. This CDR3 is CASSFSQGGAIANYGYTF. CDR3 coding DNA: TGTGCCAGCAGCTTCAGCCAAGGGGGGGCGATCGCTAACTATGGCTACACCTTC.

The rearrangement joins TRBV6-6 to TRBJ1-5; TRBD1 agrees at 7 bases. Trimming cost V 7 bases and J 1 base; bases outside gene matches: 7. Germline CDR1 and CDR2: MNHNY and SVGAGI (reference sequence). The CDR3 length is 15 residues. The CDR3 DNA is TGTGCCAGCACCCTAGGAGGGGGCAGCAATCAGCCCCAGCATTTT. Translated: CASTLGGGSNQPQHF.